This T cell receptor (beta chain) was identified during a study of PD-1 blockade in classical Hodgkin lymphoma. Study at large: Intravenous delivery of nivolumab at 3 mg/kg to patients occurred every 2 weeks. General observations from the study: Unlike CD8+ TCR diversity, which did not rise significantly by C4D1, CD4+ TCR diversity did. Complete responders matched newly diagnosed patients in baseline diversity.

In regard to this clone: Its antigen is unidentified.

Germline CDR1 and CDR2: LNHDA and SQIVND (reference sequence). The CDR3 runs 16 residues. Trimming cost V 4 bases and J 4 bases; bases outside gene matches: 6. With no exception, relapse followed autologous stem cell transplantation in all patients, and brentuximab vedotin exposure varied. Complete response, partial response or progressive disease made up the best responses. The repertoire was sequenced with immunoSEQ multiplex PCR; TCRdb's copy has only in-frame clones and lacks some. The sample includes around 44,000 clones, around 83% seen only once; the top ten take 5.5%. The receptor's source is a human donor with classical Hodgkin lymphoma. This specimen consisted of peripheral blood mononuclear cells (PBMCs), obtained before the second cycle of nivolumab. The chain employs TRBV19 and TRBJ2-3; the match to TRBD1 covers 12 bases. The CDR3 sequence: CASSTGTGGSPDTQYF. The CDR3 region has the DNA TGTGCCAGTAGTACCGGGACAGGGGGCTCCCCAGATACGCAGTATTTT.